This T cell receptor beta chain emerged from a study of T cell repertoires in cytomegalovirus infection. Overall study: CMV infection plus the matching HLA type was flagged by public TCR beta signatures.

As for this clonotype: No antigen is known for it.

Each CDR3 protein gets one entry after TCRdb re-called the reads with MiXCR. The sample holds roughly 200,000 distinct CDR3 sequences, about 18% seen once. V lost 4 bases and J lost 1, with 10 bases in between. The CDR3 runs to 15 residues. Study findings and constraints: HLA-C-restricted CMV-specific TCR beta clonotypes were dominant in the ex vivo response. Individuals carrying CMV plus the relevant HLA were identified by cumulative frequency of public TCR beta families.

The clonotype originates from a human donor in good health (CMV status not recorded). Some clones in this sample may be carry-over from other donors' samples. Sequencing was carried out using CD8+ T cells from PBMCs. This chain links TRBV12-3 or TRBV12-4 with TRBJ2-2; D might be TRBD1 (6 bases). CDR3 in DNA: TGTGCCAGCAGTTACTCGGGACAGAACACCGGGGAGCTGTTTTTT. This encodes CASSYSGQNTGELFF.